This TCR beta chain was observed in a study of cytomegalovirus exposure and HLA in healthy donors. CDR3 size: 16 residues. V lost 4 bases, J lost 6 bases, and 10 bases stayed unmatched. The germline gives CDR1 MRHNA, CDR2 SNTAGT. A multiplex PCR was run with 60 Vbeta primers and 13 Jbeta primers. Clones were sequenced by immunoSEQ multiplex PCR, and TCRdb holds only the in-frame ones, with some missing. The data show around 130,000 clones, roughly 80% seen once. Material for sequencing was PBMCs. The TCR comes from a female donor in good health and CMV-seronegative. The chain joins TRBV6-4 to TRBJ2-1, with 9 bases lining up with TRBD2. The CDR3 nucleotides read TGTGCCAGCAGTGTCCAAAATAGCGGGGGCCCCAATGAGCAGTTCTTC. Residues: CASSVQNSGGPNEQFF.